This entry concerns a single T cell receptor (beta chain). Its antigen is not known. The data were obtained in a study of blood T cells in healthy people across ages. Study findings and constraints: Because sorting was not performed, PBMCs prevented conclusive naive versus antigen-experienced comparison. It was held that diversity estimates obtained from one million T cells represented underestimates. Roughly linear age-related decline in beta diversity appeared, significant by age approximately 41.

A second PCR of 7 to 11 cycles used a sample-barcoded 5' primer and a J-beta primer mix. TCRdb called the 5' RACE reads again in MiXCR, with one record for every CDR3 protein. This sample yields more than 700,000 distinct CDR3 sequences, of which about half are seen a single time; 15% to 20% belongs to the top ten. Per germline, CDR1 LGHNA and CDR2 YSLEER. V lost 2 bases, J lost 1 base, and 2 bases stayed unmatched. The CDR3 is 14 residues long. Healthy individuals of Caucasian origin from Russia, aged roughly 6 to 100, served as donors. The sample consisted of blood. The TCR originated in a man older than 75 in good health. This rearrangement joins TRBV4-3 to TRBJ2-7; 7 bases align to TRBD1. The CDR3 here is CASSQLGQSYEQYF. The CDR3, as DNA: TGCGCCAGCAGCCAATTGGGACAGTCCTACGAGCAGTACTTC.